Presented here are 25 T cell receptor beta chains from one specimen sequenced in a study of post-analysis software for immune sequencing data. Study-level results: With TRBV5-6, TRBV5-1 and TRBV20-1 included, about five TRBV segments were more frequent in patients than in controls.

Unique molecular identifiers were carried by the TCR beta cDNA libraries. MiXCR was run by TCRdb on the PCR reads, yielding one entry per CDR3 protein. The top ten clones hold about 12% of a sample with a few hundred thousand distinct CDR3 sequences, roughly 45% of them seen once. These TCRs are of unknown antigen specificity. Sequencing input: blood. These receptors were obtained from a girl aged 10 to 17 with multiple sclerosis.

This clonotype was found a few times. The chain couples TRBV20-1 to TRBJ2-1, with 7 bases that match TRBD2. The germline V gene has CDR1 DFQATT and CDR2 SNEGSKA (reference sequence). Trimming took 6 bases from V and 2 from J; bases not matched to a gene: 4. This CDR3 region has 13 residues. CDR3 loop: CSASSGTYNEQFF. CDR3 in DNA: TGCAGTGCATCTAGCGGCACCTACAATGAGCAGTTCTTC.

This clonotype was picked up a small number of times. The gene calls are TRBV28 and TRBJ2-1, with 7 bases matching TRBD1. The V gene end was trimmed by 5 bases and the J gene end by 6 bases; junction bases not matched to a gene: 7. Germline CDR1 and CDR2: MDHEN and SYDVKM. This CDR3 is 14 amino acids long. CDR3 sequence (DNA): TGTGCCAGCAGTCCGCCGGGACAGTTCAATGAGCAGTTCTTC. Translating it yields CASSPPGQFNEQFF.

This clonotype was observed a few times. The CDR3 region is CASSKPWTGTSSYEQYF. The DNA for the CDR3 is TGTGCCAGCAGCAAACCTTGGACTGGGACTAGCTCCTACGAGCAGTACTTC. The chain carries TRBV21-1 and TRBJ2-7; the table gives TRBD2 as D, unverified against the DNA. TRBV21-1 is designated a pseudogene. The CDR3 is 17 residues long.

The gene calls are TRBV6-5 and TRBJ1-2; no clear D gene. The CDR3 is 13 amino acids. Germline V gene lookup returns CDR1 MNHEY and CDR2 SVGAGI. V was pared by 7 bases and J by 6 bases, with 15 bases between. In DNA, the CDR3 is TGTGCCAGCATCCGCGGGTCCCAGGATGGCTACACCTTC. It is translated as CASIRGSQDGYTF.

The V call is TRBV13, the J call TRBJ2-4; 7 bases are shared with TRBD1. The J call may be faulty, since TRBJ2-5 better matches the DNA end. CDR3 length: 15 residues. CDR1 is PRHDT, CDR2 FYEKMQ, per germline (reference sequence). CDR3 protein: CASSLYPDRQETQYF. Here the CDR3 DNA reads TGTGCCAGCAGCTTATACCCGGACAGGCAAGAGACCCAGTACTTC.

This clonotype was counted a few times. This chain joins TRBV20-1 and TRBJ1-4; D is uncertain. The V end was cut by 7 bases, the J end by 5 bases, with 11 bases between. Germline V gene data show CDR1 as DFQATT and CDR2 as SNEGSKA (reference sequence). There are 12 residues in the CDR3. CDR3 amino acids: CSVKGQNEKLFF. The CDR3 nucleotides read TGCAGTGTTAAGGGTCAGAATGAAAAACTGTTTTTT.

J is TRBJ2-3 and V is TRBV5-1; D remains ambiguous. Germline lookup yields CDR1 SGHRS and CDR2 YFSETQ. The CDR3 spans 13 residues. Trimming took off 5 bases at V and 2 bases at J, with 9 bases between the two ends. The CDR3 DNA sequence: TGCGCCAGCAGAGAGTCGGTCACAGATACGCAGTATTTT. This gives the protein CASRESVTDTQYF.

The rearrangement uses TRBV5-1 and TRBJ2-5, with D uncertain. The CDR3 has 13 residues. Trimming stripped 4 bases from V and 4 bases from J, with 11 bases between. The germline CDR1 and CDR2 sequences are SGHRS and YFSETQ. CDR3 protein: CASSTERRETQYF. The CDR3 DNA reads TGCGCCAGCAGCACGGAACGCAGAGAGACCCAGTACTTC.

This chain joins TRBV6-4 and TRBJ1-2; tentative D call: TRBD1 (5 bases). V lost 6 bases, J lost 7 bases, and 15 bases lay in between. The CDR3 is made up of 13 amino acids. Germline V gene lookup returns CDR1 MRHNA and CDR2 SNTAGT. The CDR3 loop reads CASSDSLGSGYTF. The CDR3 coding sequence is TGTGCCAGCAGCGACAGTTTGGGGAGTGGCTACACCTTC.

The V call is TRBV5-5, the J call TRBJ2-3; either TRBD1 or TRBD2 may supply D (5 bases each). Between the trimmed V and J ends, which lost 7 bases and 0 bases, there was a span of 18 bases. CDR3 length: 16 residues. The germline gives CDR1 SGHKS, CDR2 YYEKEE (reference sequence). This CDR3 reads CASAAGQGFSTDTQYF. The CDR3 nucleotides are TGTGCCAGCGCCGCGGGCCAGGGCTTCAGCACAGATACGCAGTATTTT.

This clonotype was recorded once. The chain recombines TRBV29-1 with TRBJ1-1; D may be TRBD1 (5 bases). The germline V gene has CDR1 SQVTM and CDR2 ANQGSEA. V lost 3 bases, J lost 3 bases, and 17 bases lay in between. The CDR3 covers 15 residues. CDR3 protein: CSVDEGRALHTEAFF. The CDR3 DNA is TGCAGCGTTGACGAGGGACGGGCGCTTCACACTGAAGCTTTCTTT.

The chain couples TRBV7-2 to TRBJ1-1; D ambiguous. In germline, CDR1 is SGHTA, CDR2 FQGNSA. Between the trimmed V and J ends, which lost 5 bases and 4 bases, there was a span of 11 bases. The CDR3 consists of 13 residues. The DNA of the CDR3 is TGTGCCAGCAGCGCGACTCCTGTCACTGAAGCTTTCTTT. Protein sequence: CASSATPVTEAFF.

In its sample, this clonotype was seen once. The chain employs TRBV28 and TRBJ2-3; the match to TRBD1 covers 9 bases. Unmatched junction bases numbered 3, after V lost 3 bases and J lost 2 bases. CDR1 is MDHEN and CDR2 is SYDVKM in the germline V gene. This CDR3 region has 15 residues. CDR3 DNA sequence: TGTGCCAGCAGTTTGAGGACAGGGGCCACAGATACGCAGTATTTT. Amino acid sequence: CASSLRTGATDTQYF. Supplemented by reference TRBV28 and TRBJ2-3, the full variable domain reads DVKVTQSSRYLVKRTGEKVFLECVQDMDHENMFWYRQDPGLGLRLIYFSYDVKMKEKGDIPEGYSVSREKKERFSLILESASTNQTSMYLCASSLRTGATDTQYFGPGTRLTVL.

The table lists this clonotype with a few counts. This rearrangement joins TRBV28 to TRBJ2-7; maybe TRBD2 (5 bases). V lost 8 bases to trimming and J lost 3 bases, with 32 bases between them. This CDR3 has 19 residues. Germline lookup yields CDR1 MDHEN and CDR2 SYDVKM. CDR3 sequence: CASQTGLHLLDRSNYEQYF. In nucleotides, the CDR3 is TGTGCCAGCCAAACCGGACTTCACCTACTCGACCGATCCAACTACGAGCAGTACTTC.

In its sample, this clonotype was seen a few times. V gene TRBV4-2 combines with J gene TRBJ2-5; 9 positions match TRBD2. Germline CDR1 reads LGHNA; CDR2 reads YNFKEQ. The trim removed 4 bases at V and 5 bases at J, leaving 11 bases unmatched. The CDR3 sequence is 16 residues long. DNA for the CDR3: TGTGCCAGCAGCCTTAGACTAGCGGCTGACGACGAGACCCAGTACTTC. Translating gives CASSLRLAADDETQYF.

This clonotype was counted only a few times. The chain links TRBV29-1 to TRBJ1-2; TRBD1 might be the D (6 bases). Trimming removed 6 bases from V and 4 bases from J, with 21 bases in between. Germline V gene sequence: CDR1 SQVTM, CDR2 ANQGSEA. The CDR3 length is 15 residues. CDR3 sequence reads: CSVARYGGSGYGYTF. CDR3 in DNA: TGCAGCGTAGCGCGGTATGGGGGCAGCGGCTATGGCTACACCTTC.

Many counts were recorded for this clonotype. The chain has TRBV10-3 and TRBJ2-1; D perhaps matches TRBD2 (5 bases). Germline lookup yields CDR1 ENHRY and CDR2 SYGVKD. With 0 bases removed from V and 4 bases from J, the gap between germline ends came to 10 bases. The CDR3 loop spans 15 amino acids. CDR3 amino acids: CAISESSGDYNEQFF. CDR3 DNA sequence: TGTGCCATCAGTGAGTCGAGCGGAGATTACAATGAGCAGTTCTTC.

In this sample, this clonotype turned up a few times. The chain carries TRBV28 and TRBJ2-1; 9 bases match TRBD2. The germline CDR1 and CDR2 sequences are MDHEN and SYDVKM. V gave up 6 bases and J gave up 15 bases; unmatched junction bases: 21. The CDR3 spans 16 residues. The CDR3 spells CASSLSAGGVSNEAFF. The CDR3 DNA reads TGTGCCAGCAGCCTATCAGCGGGAGGAGTATCTAATGAAGCGTTCTTC. The full variable domain, rest sourced from reference TRBV28 and TRBJ2-1, is DVKVTQSSRYLVKRTGEKVFLECVQDMDHENMFWYRQDPGLGLRLIYFSYDVKMKEKGDIPEGYSVSREKKERFSLILESASTNQTSMYLCASSLSAGGVSNEAFFGPGTRLTVL.

The chain employs TRBV7-2 and TRBJ2-7, with TRBD2 matching 11 bases. CDR1 and CDR2 (germline): SGHTA, FQGNSA. The CDR3 totals 15 residues. Trimming took 5 bases from V and 4 from J; bases not matched to a gene: 7. CDR3 sequence reads: CASSRLASGRYEQYF. The CDR3 DNA sequence: TGTGCCAGCAGCCGCCTCGCTAGCGGGAGGTACGAGCAGTACTTC.

Note on this clonotype: One junction end does not reproduce the germline sequence, and a read error may be involved. This sequence joins TRBV7-7 and TRBJ2-7, with 13 bases aligning to TRBD2. The CDR3 is 20 amino acids. The germline gives CDR1 SSHAT, CDR2 FNYEAQ (reference sequence). The CDR3 nucleotides read TGTGCTAGCAGCGAAGGATCTCGATGGACTAGCGGGAGACGATCCTACGAGCAGTACTTC. Its protein is CASSEGSRWTSGRRSYEQYF.

CDR3 residues: CASSTGGLNNQPQHF. In DNA form, the CDR3 reads TGTGCCAGCTCGACAGGGGGCTTAAACAATCAGCCCCAGCATTTT. The rearrangement uses TRBV28 and TRBJ1-5; the match to TRBD1 covers 10 bases. CDR1 MDHEN and CDR2 SYDVKM come from the germline V gene. The CDR3 extends over 15 amino acids. With 8 bases clipped from V and 3 bases from J, the junction kept 7 bases outside the gene matches.

The chain combines TRBV4-1 with TRBJ2-1; the D is unclear. With 0 bases removed from V and 8 bases from J, the gap between germline ends came to 8 bases. Germline-derived CDR1 and CDR2 are MGHRA and YSYEKL. This CDR3 has 13 residues. The CDR3: CASSQEIEDEQFF. DNA for the CDR3: TGCGCCAGCAGCCAAGAAATAGAAGATGAGCAGTTCTTC.

As for this clonotype: The junction departs from germline at one end; a sequencing error may be responsible. The chain couples TRBV15 to TRBJ1-2; D may be TRBD1 (5 bases). Germline V gives CDR1 LNHNV, CDR2 YYDKDF (reference sequence). This CDR3 is 13 amino acids long. CDR3 nucleotide sequence: TGTGCCACCAGCGGAGACAGCAACTATGGCTACACCTTC. Its protein is CATSGDSNYGYTF.

This chain connects TRBV11-2 to TRBJ1-2; weak D call: TRBD1 (5 bases). Deletions cut 1 base from V and 4 bases from J, with 10 bases between. Per the germline V gene, CDR1 is SGHAT and CDR2 is FQNNGV. The CDR3 runs to 14 residues. The CDR3 bases are TGTGCCAGCAGCTTAGGGGGCGGGACCTATGGCTACACCTTC. Amino acid sequence: CASSLGGGTYGYTF.

The chain links TRBV12-3 or TRBV12-4 to TRBJ2-7, with D possibly TRBD2 on 5 matching bases. The J call may be in error: the DNA end matches TRBJ2-5 better. The CDR3 is made up of 13 amino acids. CDR3 region: CASSLDSAETQYF. CDR3 DNA: TGTGCCAGCAGTTTGGATAGCGCGGAGACCCAGTACTTC.